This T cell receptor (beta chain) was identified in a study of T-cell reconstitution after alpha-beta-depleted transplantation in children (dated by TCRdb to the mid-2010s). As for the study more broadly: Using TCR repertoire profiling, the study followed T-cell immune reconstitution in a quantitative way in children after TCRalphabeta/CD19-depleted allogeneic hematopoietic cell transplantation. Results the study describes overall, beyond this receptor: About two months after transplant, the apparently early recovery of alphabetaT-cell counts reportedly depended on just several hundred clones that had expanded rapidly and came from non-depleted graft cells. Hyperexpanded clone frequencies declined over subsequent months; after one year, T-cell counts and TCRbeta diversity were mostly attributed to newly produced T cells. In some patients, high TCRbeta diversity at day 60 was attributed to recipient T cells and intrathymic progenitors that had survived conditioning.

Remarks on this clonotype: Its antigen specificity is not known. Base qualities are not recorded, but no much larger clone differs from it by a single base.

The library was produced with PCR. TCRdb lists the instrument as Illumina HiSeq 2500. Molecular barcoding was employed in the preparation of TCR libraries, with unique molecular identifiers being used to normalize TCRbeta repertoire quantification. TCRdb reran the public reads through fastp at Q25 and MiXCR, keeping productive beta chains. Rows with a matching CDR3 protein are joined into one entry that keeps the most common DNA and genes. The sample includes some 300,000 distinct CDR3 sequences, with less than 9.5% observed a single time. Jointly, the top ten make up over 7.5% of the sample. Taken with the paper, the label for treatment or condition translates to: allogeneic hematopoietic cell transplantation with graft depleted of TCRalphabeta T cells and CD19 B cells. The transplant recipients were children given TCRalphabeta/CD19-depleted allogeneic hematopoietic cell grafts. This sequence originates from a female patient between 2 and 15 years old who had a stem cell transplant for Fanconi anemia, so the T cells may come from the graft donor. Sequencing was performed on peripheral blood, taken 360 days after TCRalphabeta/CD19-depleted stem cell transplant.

Read as DNA, the sequence is TGCAGTGCTAGAGATCATAAACGATGGGTCCCAAGCCAAGAGACCCAGTACTTC. Translated, it gives CSARDHKRWVPSQETQYF. The V gene is TRBV20-1 and the J gene is TRBJ2-5; the D gene lacks a confident call. The CDR3 covers 18 residues, taking in both the cysteine and the phenylalanine. Left in the record is the CDR3 DNA by itself, 54 bases read in frame from the first base. Reading the germline V gene (reference sequence) gives CDR1 DFQATT and CDR2 SNEGSKA. V and J are truncated by 0 bases and 1 base respectively, leaving an intervening sequence of 21 bases.